This TCR beta chain was observed in a study of long-term antiretroviral therapy in people with HIV. Going into DNA extraction, samples held about 0.85-11 million cryopreserved PBMC. V gave up 4 bases and J gave up 0 bases, with 22 bases separating them. The CDR3 loop spans 19 amino acids. CDR1 and CDR2 from the germline V gene are MDHEN and SYDVKM. Researchers ran immunoSEQ v3.0 at survey level. Data came from immunoSEQ multiplex PCR; TCRdb stores just in-frame clones and leaves some out. Of 35,000 to 45,000 clones in the sample, 80% to 90% are singletons; the top ten hold 3.9%. Specimen: unsorted PBMCs, collected just before starting antiretroviral therapy. The V call is TRBV28, the J call TRBJ1-3; D is ambiguous. The TCR sequence derives from a woman aged 18-29 years with HIV. CDR3 sequence: CASSSQSLGPIISGNTIYF. Written as DNA, the CDR3 is TGTGCCAGCAGTTCCCAGTCTTTAGGGCCCATAATCTCTGGAAACACCATATATTTT.